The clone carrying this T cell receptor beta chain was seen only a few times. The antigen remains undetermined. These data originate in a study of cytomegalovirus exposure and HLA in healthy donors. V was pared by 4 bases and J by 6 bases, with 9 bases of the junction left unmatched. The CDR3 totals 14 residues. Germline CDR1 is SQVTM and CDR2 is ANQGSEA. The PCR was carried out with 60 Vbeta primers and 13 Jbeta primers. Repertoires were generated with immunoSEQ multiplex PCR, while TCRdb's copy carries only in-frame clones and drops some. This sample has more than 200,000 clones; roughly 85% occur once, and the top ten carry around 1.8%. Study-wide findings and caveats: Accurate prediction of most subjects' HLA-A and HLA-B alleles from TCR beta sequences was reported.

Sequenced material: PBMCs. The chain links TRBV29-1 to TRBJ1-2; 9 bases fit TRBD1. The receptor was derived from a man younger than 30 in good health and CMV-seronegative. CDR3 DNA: TGCAGCGTTGCCGTTGGGACAGGGTACGATGGCTACACCTTC. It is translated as CSVAVGTGYDGYTF.